Listed below are T cell receptor beta chains from one sample, sequenced in a study of shared clonotypes between healthy human individuals. Profiled with immunoSEQ multiplex PCR; TCRdb holds only in-frame clones, not every one. Found here are around 1,900,000 clones, around 95% of them singletons; the top ten hold around 1.7%. Sequenced input: naive CD8+ T cells from PBMCs. These receptors all come from a young man in good health. Some clones in this sample may be carry-over from other donors' samples. The CDR3 runs from the conserved cysteine through the conserved F or W. D genes are given only for firm matches. Clone size, where shown, is once, few, many, or a class for clones that have expanded.

d_call j_call clone_size v_call cdr3_nt cdr3_aa
TRBD1 TRBJ2-5 - TRBV7-9 TGTGCCAGCAGCGCGGTATGGACAGGGGTCGAGACCCAGTACTTC CASSAVWTGVETQYF
TRBD1 TRBJ2-5 - TRBV28 TGTGCCAGCAGCGCCGGGGACAGGGGGCGGGAGACCCAGTACTTC CASSAGDRGRETQYF
- TRBJ2-3 - TRBV21-1 TGTGCCGGCAGCAAAGGTGACGCGGGAGGGCCGGAAGGAAGCACAGATACGCAGTATTTT CAGSKGDAGGPEGSTDTQYF
TRBD2 TRBJ2-7 once TRBV27 TGTGCCAGCAGTTCCAGCGGGAGAACCTACGAGCAGTACTTC CASSSSGRTYEQYF
- TRBJ2-6 - TRBV11-2 TGTGCCAGCAGCTCCTCGCCCGGGATCTCTGGGGCCAACGTCCTGACTTTC CASSSSPGISGANVLTF
- TRBJ2-1 - TRBV15 TGTGCCACTCTAAGGGGCGGTTACAATGAGCAGTTCTTC CATLRGGYNEQFF
- TRBJ2-3 - TRBV11-1 TGTGCCAGCACCCCATTGGCAACGGGCGCAGAAGGGGGGGATACGCAGTATTTT CASTPLATGAEGGDTQYF
TRBD1 TRBJ2-5 - TRBV7-8 TGTGCCAGCAGCTTGCACCCGGGACAGGGAGGTGAGACCCAGTACTTC CASSLHPGQGGETQYF
- TRBJ2-1 - TRBV10-1 TGCGCCAGCAGTGAGAAGGCGGGATACTCTTTCTCCTACAATGAGCAGTTCTTC CASSEKAGYSFSYNEQFF
- TRBJ1-4 - TRBV11-3 TGTGCCAGCAGCTTAGTCTGGTGGGGCAGGGGAAATGAAAAACTGTTTTTT CASSLVWWGRGNEKLFF
TRBD1 TRBJ2-1 - TRBV5-8 TGTGCCAGCAGCTTCCGGGACAGGGGTTACTACAATGAGCAGTTCTTC CASSFRDRGYYNEQFF